This T cell receptor beta chain was found in a study of blood T cell repertoires in COVID-19. Study overall: Acute and convalescent COVID-19 specimens originated in the United States, Italy and Spain.

The V gene end was trimmed by 4 bases and the J gene end by 2 bases; junction bases not matched to a gene: 4. The CDR3 covers 15 residues. From germline, CDR1 is MNHEY and CDR2 SVGAGI. TCRdb keeps only in-frame clones here, not all; method: immunoSEQ multiplex PCR. The sample yields 250,000 or so clones, roughly 89% seen once. Sample: peripheral blood. The chain combines TRBV6-5 with TRBJ2-5, with TRBD2 matching 10 bases. The TCR comes from a woman aged 35 to 49 who had recovered from COVID-19. The CDR3 sequence: CASSSSGGVQETQYF. The DNA for the CDR3 is TGTGCCAGCAGTTCTAGCGGGGGTGTGCAAGAGACCCAGTACTTC.